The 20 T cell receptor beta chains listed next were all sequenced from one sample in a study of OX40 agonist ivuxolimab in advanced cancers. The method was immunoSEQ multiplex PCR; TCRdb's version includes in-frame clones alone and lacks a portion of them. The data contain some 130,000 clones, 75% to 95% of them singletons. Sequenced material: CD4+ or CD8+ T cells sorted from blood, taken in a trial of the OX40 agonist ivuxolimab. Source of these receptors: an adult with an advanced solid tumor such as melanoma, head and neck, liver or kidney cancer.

CDR3 protein: CASSLMRGNTEAFF. As DNA, the CDR3 is TGTGCCAGCAGCTTAATGAGGGGGAACACTGAAGCTTTCTTT. The chain uses TRBV11-2 and TRBJ1-1; D might be TRBD1 (5 bases). The CDR3 is 14 amino acids. In germline, CDR1 is SGHAT, CDR2 FQNNGV. The V gene lost 2 bases and the J gene lost 1 base, with 8 bases spanning the gap.

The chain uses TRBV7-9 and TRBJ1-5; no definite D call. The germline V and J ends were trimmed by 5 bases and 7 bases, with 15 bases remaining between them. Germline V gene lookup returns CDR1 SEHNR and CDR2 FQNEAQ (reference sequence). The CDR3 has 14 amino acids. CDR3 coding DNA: TGTGCCAGCAGCCCGGTTGGGGAAGGGCAGCCCCAGCATTTT. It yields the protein CASSPVGEGQPQHF.

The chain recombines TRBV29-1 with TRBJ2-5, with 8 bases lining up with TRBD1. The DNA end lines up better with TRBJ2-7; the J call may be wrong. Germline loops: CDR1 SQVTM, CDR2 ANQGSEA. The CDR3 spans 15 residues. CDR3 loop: CSVAPSGQGKYEQYF. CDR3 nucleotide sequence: TGCAGCGTTGCTCCCAGTGGACAGGGTAAATACGAGCAGTACTTC.

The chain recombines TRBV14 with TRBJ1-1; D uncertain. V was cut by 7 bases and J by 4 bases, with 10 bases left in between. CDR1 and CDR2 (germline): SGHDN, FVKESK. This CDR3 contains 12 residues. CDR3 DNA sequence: TGTGCCAGCACCAGCAGCGGCACTGAAGCTTTCTTT. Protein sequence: CASTSSGTEAFF.

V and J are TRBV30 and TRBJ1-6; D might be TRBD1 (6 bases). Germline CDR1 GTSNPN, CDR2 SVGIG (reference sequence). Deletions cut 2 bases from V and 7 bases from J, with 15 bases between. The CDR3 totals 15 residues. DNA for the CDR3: TGTGCCTGGAGTATTGATGGGCAGGGGAATTCACCCCTCCACTTT. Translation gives CAWSIDGQGNSPLHF.

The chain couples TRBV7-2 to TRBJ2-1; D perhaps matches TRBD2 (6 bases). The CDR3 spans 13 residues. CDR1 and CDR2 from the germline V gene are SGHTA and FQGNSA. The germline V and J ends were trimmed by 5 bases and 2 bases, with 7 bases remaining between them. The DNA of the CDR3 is TGTGCCAGCAGCGGAGGGACCTACAATGAGCAGTTCTTC. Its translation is CASSGGTYNEQFF. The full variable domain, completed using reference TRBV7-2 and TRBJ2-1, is GAGVSQSPSNKVTEKGKDVELRCDPISGHTALYWYRQSLGQGLEFLIYFQGNSAPDKSGLPSDRFSAERTGGSVSTLTIQRTQQEDSAVYLCASSGGTYNEQFFGPGTRLTVL.

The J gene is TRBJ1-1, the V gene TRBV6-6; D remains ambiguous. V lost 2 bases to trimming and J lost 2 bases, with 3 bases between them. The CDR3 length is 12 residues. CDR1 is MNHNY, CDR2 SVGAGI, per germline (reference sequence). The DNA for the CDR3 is TGTGCCAGCAGTTACGCTAACACTGAAGCTTTCTTT. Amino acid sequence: CASSYANTEAFF.

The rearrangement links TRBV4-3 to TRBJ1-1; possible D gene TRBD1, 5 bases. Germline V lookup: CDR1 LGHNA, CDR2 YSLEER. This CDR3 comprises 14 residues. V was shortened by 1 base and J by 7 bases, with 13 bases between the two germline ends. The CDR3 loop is CASSQVQGVSEAFF. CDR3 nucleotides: TGCGCCAGCAGCCAAGTGCAGGGTGTCAGTGAAGCTTTCTTT.

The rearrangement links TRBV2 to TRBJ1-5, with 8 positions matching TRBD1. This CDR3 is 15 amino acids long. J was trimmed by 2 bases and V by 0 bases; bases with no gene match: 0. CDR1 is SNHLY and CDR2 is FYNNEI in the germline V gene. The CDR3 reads CASSEATGGNQPQHF. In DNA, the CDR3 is TGTGCCAGCAGTGAAGCGACAGGGGGCAATCAGCCCCAGCATTTT.

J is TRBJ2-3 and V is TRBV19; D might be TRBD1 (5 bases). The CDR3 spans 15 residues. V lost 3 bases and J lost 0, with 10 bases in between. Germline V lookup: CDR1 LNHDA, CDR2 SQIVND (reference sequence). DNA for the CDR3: TGTGCCAGTAGTATGCAGGGCCGTAGCACAGATACGCAGTATTTT. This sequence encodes CASSMQGRSTDTQYF. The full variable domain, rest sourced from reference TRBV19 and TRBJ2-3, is DGGITQSPKYLFRKEGQNVTLSCEQNLNHDAMYWYRQDPGQGLRLIYYSQIVNDFQKGDIAEGYSVSREKKESFPLTVTSAQKNPTAFYLCASSMQGRSTDTQYFGPGTRLTVL.

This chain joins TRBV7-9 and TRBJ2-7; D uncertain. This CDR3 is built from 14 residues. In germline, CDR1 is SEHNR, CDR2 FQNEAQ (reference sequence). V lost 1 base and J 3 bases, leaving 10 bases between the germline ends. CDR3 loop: CASSLGGRLYEQYF. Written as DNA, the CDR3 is TGTGCCAGCAGCTTAGGGGGTAGGCTCTACGAGCAGTACTTC.

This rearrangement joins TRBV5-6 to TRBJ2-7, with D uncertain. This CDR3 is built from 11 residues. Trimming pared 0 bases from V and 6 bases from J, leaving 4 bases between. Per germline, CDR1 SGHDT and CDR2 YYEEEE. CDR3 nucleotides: TGTGCCAGCAGCTTGGCTTCCGAGCAGTACTTC. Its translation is CASSLASEQYF.

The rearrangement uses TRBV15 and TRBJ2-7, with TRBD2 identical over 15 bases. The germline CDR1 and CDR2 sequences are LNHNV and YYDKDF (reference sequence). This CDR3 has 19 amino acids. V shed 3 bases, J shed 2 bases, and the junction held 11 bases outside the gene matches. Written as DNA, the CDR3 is TGTGCCACCAGCAGCTCCGGGACTAGCGGGAGGTCTCCGGCCTACGAGCAGTACTTC. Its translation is CATSSSGTSGRSPAYEQYF. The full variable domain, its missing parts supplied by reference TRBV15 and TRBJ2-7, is DAMVIQNPRYQVTQFGKPVTLSCSQTLNHNVMYWYQQKSSQAPKLLFHYYDKDFNNEADTPDNFQSRRPNTSFCFLDIRSPGLGDTAMYLCATSSSGTSGRSPAYEQYFGPGTRLTVT.

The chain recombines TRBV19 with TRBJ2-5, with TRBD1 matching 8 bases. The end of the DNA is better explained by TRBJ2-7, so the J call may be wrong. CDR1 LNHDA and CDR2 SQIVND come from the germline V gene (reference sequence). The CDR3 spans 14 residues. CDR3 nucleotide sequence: TGTGCCAGTAGTATGCAGGGGGCTGTCTACGAGCAGTACTTC. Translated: CASSMQGAVYEQYF.

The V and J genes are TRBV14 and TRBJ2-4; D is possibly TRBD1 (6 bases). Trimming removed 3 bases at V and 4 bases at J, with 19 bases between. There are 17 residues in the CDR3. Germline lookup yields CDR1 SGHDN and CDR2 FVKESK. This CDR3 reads CASSQLSSGHQKNIQYF. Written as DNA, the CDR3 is TGTGCCAGCAGCCAGCTAAGCTCGGGACACCAGAAAAACATTCAGTACTTC.

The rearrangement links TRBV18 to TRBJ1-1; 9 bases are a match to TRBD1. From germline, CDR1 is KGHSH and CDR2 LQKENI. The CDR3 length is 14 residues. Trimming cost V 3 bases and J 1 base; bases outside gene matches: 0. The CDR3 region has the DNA TGTGCCAGCTCACCGGGACAGGGGAACACTGAAGCTTTCTTT. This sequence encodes CASSPGQGNTEAFF.

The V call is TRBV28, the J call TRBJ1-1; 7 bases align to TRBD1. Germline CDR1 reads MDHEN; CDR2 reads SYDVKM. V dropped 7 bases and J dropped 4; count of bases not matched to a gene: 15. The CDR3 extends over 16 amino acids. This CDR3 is CASTLTTGASSTEAFF. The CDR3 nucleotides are TGTGCCAGCACCCTTACCACAGGGGCGTCGAGCACTGAAGCTTTCTTT.

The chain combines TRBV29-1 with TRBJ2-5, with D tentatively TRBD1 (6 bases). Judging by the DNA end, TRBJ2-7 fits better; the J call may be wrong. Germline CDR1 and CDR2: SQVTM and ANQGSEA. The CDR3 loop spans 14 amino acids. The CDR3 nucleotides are TGCAGCGTTGAGTACAGGGAAGGGGACTACGAGCAGTACTTC. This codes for CSVEYREGDYEQYF.

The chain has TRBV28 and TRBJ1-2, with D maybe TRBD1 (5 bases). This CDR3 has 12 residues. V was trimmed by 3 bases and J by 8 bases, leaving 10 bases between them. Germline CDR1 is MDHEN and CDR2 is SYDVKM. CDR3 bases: TGTGCCAGCAGTTTGGGGCCAAAAGGCTACACCTTC. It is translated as CASSLGPKGYTF.

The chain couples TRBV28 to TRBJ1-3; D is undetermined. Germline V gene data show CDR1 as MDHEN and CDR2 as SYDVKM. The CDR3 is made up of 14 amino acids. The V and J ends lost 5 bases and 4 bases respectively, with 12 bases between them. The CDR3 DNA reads TGTGCCAGCAGTAGTCGACGCGACGGAAACACCATATATTTT. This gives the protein CASSSRRDGNTIYF.